The rows below give T cell receptor beta chains drawn from one sample of a study of CD8 T cells in ankylosing spondylitis. TCRdb itself ran the 5' RACE reads through MiXCR, one entry per CDR3 protein. The profile covers 180,000 or so distinct CDR3 sequences, with roughly 12% appearing a single time and almost 30% taken by the ten largest. Sequenced: blood, either unsorted or a sorted T cell fraction (not recorded which). These receptors came from a male donor with ankylosing spondylitis or in good health (not recorded which). CDR3s include the opening cysteine and the closing phenylalanine or tryptophan. A D gene is named only where the DNA matches it firmly. Size is omitted from some rows. Given values are once, few, many or a class for expanded clones.

TRBJ2-5 | many | TRBV7-8 | TRBD2 | TGTGCCAGCAGCTTAGTCGGGCTAGCGGGCATGGAGACCCAGTACTTC | CASSLVGLAGMETQYF
TRBJ2-3 | few | TRBV6-5 | TRBD2 | TGTGCCAGCAGTTACTCGAAGCTAGCGGGGCGCACAGATACGCAGTATTTT | CASSYSKLAGRTDTQYF
TRBJ2-7 | many | TRBV7-6 | . | TGTGCCAGCAGCTTAGAAGGGGCGACCTACGAGCAGTACTTC | CASSLEGATYEQYF
TRBJ2-1 | many | TRBV12-3/TRBV12-4 | . | TGTGCCAGCAGGGCTGACTCTAGAGATGAGCAGTTCTTC | CASRADSRDEQFF
TRBJ2-3 | . | TRBV7-9 | . | TGTGCCCAGCTTGGGGGAGCCACAGATACGCAGTATTTT | CAQLGGATDTQYF
TRBJ2-3 | . | TRBV7-9 | . | TGTGCCAGCAGCCCCCCCTCGGGGGATACGCAGTATTTT | CASSPPSGDTQYF
TRBJ2-3 | many | TRBV13 | . | TGTGCCAGCAGCTCTTCGGCGGGATGGGGCACAGATACGCAGTATTTT | CASSSSAGWGTDTQYF
TRBJ2-7 | many | TRBV20-1 | . | TGCAGTGGCAGACAGATAATCTCCTACGAGCAGTACTTC | CSGRQIISYEQYF
TRBJ2-3 | many | TRBV12-3/TRBV12-4 | . | TGTGCCAGCAGTTTCAGGGGAGGGGATACGCAGTATTTT | CASSFRGGDTQYF
TRBJ1-1 | many | TRBV6-6 | . | TGTGCCAGCACCCAGTATGACACTGAAGCTTTCTTT | CASTQYDTEAFF
TRBJ1-1 | . | TRBV7-9 | . | TGTGCCAGCAGCTTACCCCGACAGCAAGAGGCTTTCTTT | CASSLPRQQEAFF
TRBJ2-2 | many | TRBV12-3/TRBV12-4 | . | TGTGCCAGCAGTTTATCCGTACAGGCCGGGGAGCTGTTTTTT | CASSLSVQAGELFF
TRBJ2-5 | many | TRBV2 | . | TGTGCCAGCAGGAACCGGCCTCGGACGGTTCAGGGAGAGACCCAGTACTTC | CASRNRPRTVQGETQYF
TRBJ2-2 | . | TRBV5-4 | . | TGTGCCAGCAGCTTGGACAGGGAATTCACCGGGGAGCTGTTTTTT | CASSLDREFTGELFF
TRBJ1-5 | many | TRBV20-1 | . | TGCAGTGCTTATGGGGGAGATCAGCCCCAGCATTTT | CSAYGGDQPQHF
TRBJ1-2 | many | TRBV6-5 | . | TGTGCCAGCAGTTATGACGAGGGCTTGAATCCTAACTATGGCTACACCTTC | CASSYDEGLNPNYGYTF
TRBJ1-2 | many | TRBV3-1 | TRBD1 | TGTGCCAGCAGCCAAGCAGGGGGCTTCGGCTATGGCTACACCTTC | CASSQAGGFGYGYTF
TRBJ2-1 | . | TRBV7-9 | . | TGTGCCAGCAGCCCACGATCTGCTGGGAGTTCCTACAATGAGCAGTTCTTC | CASSPRSAGSSYNEQFF
TRBJ2-7 | many | TRBV7-6 | . | TGTGCCAGCAGCCAGGGACCGGGCGGGGACGAGCAGTACTTC | CASSQGPGGDEQYF
TRBJ2-1 | many | TRBV24-1 | . | TGTGCAACGGCTGTCTCCTACAATGAGCAGTTCTTC | CATAVSYNEQFF
TRBJ1-2 | many | TRBV29-1 | TRBD1 | TGCAGCGTTGAAACGACAGGGAATTCCTATGGCTACACCTTC | CSVETTGNSYGYTF
TRBJ2-7 | many | TRBV5-1 | . | TGCGCCAGCAGCTCTCAGGGTTCCACCTACGAGCAGTACTTC | CASSSQGSTYEQYF
TRBJ1-5 | many | TRBV20-1 | TRBD1 | TGCAGTGCTATCCTTAGGGGGCCCCATCAGCCCCAGCATTTT | CSAILRGPHQPQHF
TRBJ2-2 | few | TRBV11-2 | TRBD2 | TGTGCCAGCAGCAATCTCGGGGGGGTCGGGGAGCTGTTTTTT | CASSNLGGVGELFF
TRBJ1-2 | many | TRBV20-1 | TRBD1 | TGCAGTGCTAGAGATAGGACAGGAGACTTTAACTATGGCTACACCTTC | CSARDRTGDFNYGYTF
TRBJ1-1 | many | TRBV5-1 | . | TGCGCCAGCAGCCCTGATCGACGGAACACTGAAGCTTTCTTT | CASSPDRRNTEAFF
TRBJ2-1 | many | TRBV3-1 | TRBD2 | TGTGCCAGCAGCCAAATAAGCGGGGGGTCCTACAATGAGCAGTTCTTC | CASSQISGGSYNEQFF
TRBJ2-7 | many | TRBV4-3 | . | TGCGCCAGCAGCCAAGAAAGTTCGCCATCCTACGAGCAGTACTTC | CASSQESSPSYEQYF